The rows below give T cell receptor beta chains drawn from one sample of a study of regulatory T cells in long-lasting Graves disease. One entry per CDR3 protein, called by TCRdb with MiXCR from the multiplex PCR reads. The repertoire holds about 520,000 distinct CDR3 sequences, approximately 12% seen once, with almost 9% in the top ten. The same data also contributed to another study, on T cells in Graves' hyperthyroidism and ophthalmopathy.

This specimen was peripheral blood mononuclear cells (PBMCs), taken at new diagnosis, from a patient treated with antithyroid drugs. These receptor sequences come from a woman younger than 45 with Graves disease. Both conserved end residues are part of each CDR3. A D gene is named only where the DNA matches it firmly. Size is omitted from some rows. Given values are once, few, many or a class for expanded clones.

CDR3 length | D gene | J gene | V gene | clone size | CDR3 DNA | CDR3 protein
15 | - | TRBJ2-1 | TRBV5-6 | many | TGTGCCAGCGGTCGGGGCCAATTCTCCTACAATGAGCAGTTCTTC | CASGRGQFSYNEQFF
15 | TRBD2 | TRBJ2-2 | TRBV27 | - | TGTGCTAGGATTCTCGGGAGGGAGGACACCGGGGAGCTGTTTTTT | CARILGREDTGELFF
15 | - | TRBJ2-1 | TRBV2 | many | TGTGCCATTACGGGCAGGCAAAGCCCTTACAATGAGCAGTTCTTC | CAITGRQSPYNEQFF
16 | TRBD1 | TRBJ1-6 | TRBV6-1 | many | TGTGCCAGCAGCTGGGGCAGGACAGGGGGCTTTTCACCCCTCCACTTT | CASSWGRTGGFSPLHF
15 | TRBD1 | TRBJ1-1 | TRBV19 | many | TGTGCCAGTAGCTCATACGGGACAGGGACTCCTGAAGCTTTCTTT | CASSSYGTGTPEAFF
14 | - | TRBJ2-5 | TRBV19 | many | TGTGCCAGCGCCGACCCCGCTTACCAAGAGACCCAGTACTTC | CASADPAYQETQYF
16 | TRBD1 | TRBJ1-5 | TRBV30 | many | TGTGCCTGGAGTGTTGGGCACAGGGGGTTTGGTCAGCCCCAGCATTTT | CAWSVGHRGFGQPQHF
15 | TRBD2 | TRBJ2-3 | TRBV24-1 | - | TGTGCCACCAGTGATCAGGGGACTAGGGAAGATACGCAGTATTTT | CATSDQGTREDTQYF
11 | TRBD1 | TRBJ2-1 | TRBV28 | few | TGTGCCAGCAGTGACAGGGAAGAGCAGTTCTTC | CASSDREEQFF
14 | - | TRBJ1-1 | TRBV2 | many | TGTGCCAGCAGTGTAATGGGGGTGAACACTGAAGCTTTCTTT | CASSVMGVNTEAFF
15 | - | TRBJ2-7 | TRBV27 | - | TGTGCCAGCAGTTTATCGTTAAGGGGGAGTCACGAGCAGTACTTC | CASSLSLRGSHEQYF
16 | TRBD1 | TRBJ2-3 | TRBV20-1 | many | TGCAGTGCTAGAGATTCGGACAGGGATCACACAGATACGCAGTATTTT | CSARDSDRDHTDTQYF
14 | TRBD2 | TRBJ2-7 | TRBV27 | few | TGTGCCAGCAGGCTAGCGGGAGGGCCCTTCGAGCAGCACTTC | CASRLAGGPFEQHF
18 | TRBD2 | TRBJ2-5 | TRBV3-1 | many | TGTGCCAGCAGCCTCAATTGGGGACTAGCGGGGCTCCAAGAGACCCAGTACTTC | CASSLNWGLAGLQETQYF
12 | - | TRBJ1-5 | TRBV28 | many | TGTGCCAGCAGTTTATTGGGTCAGCCCCAGCATTTT | CASSLLGQPQHF
15 | TRBD1 | TRBJ1-1 | TRBV30 | many | TGTGCCTGGGAGAACAGGGGGCTGGGAAACACTGAAGCTTTCTTT | CAWENRGLGNTEAFF
17 | TRBD1 | TRBJ2-7 | TRBV7-9 | few | TGTGCCAGCAGCTTAGCGTATGGTGGGGACAGGGGGTACGAGCAGTACTTC | CASSLAYGGDRGYEQYF
13 | - | TRBJ2-1 | TRBV28 | many | TGTGCCAGCAGCGGGAGTAGGTACAATGAGCAGTTCTTC | CASSGSRYNEQFF
15 | TRBD2 | TRBJ2-5 | TRBV20-1 | many | TGCAGTGCTACAAGAACGGGAGGGCCGGTGGAGACCCAGTACTTC | CSATRTGGPVETQYF
13 | - | TRBJ1-1 | TRBV9 | many | TGTGCCAGCAGCGTAGGTGGATTCGGTGAAGCTTTCTTT | CASSVGGFGEAFF
16 | - | TRBJ1-2 | TRBV12-3/TRBV12-4 | many | TGTGCCAGCAGTTTAATTTGGACAGCGATTAACTATGGCTACACCTTC | CASSLIWTAINYGYTF
18 | - | TRBJ2-2 | TRBV4-1 | few | TGCGCCAGCAGCCAATTTATGCCCGCAGGGGGGTTAGCCGGGGAGCTGTTTTTT | CASSQFMPAGGLAGELFF
15 | - | TRBJ1-2 | TRBV5-4 | - | TGTGCCAGCAGCTTAAAGGGGAGGCCCGTCTATGGCTACACCTTC | CASSLKGRPVYGYTF
15 | TRBD1 | TRBJ1-6 | TRBV6-1 | many | TGTGCCAGCAGTGTGGACGGGACAGATAATTCACCCCTCCACTTT | CASSVDGTDNSPLHF
14 | - | TRBJ1-5 | TRBV6-2/TRBV6-3 | - | TGTGCCAGCAGTTACTTAGGGGGGAAACAGCCCCAGCATTTT | CASSYLGGKQPQHF
17 | - | TRBJ2-1 | TRBV18 | - | TGTGCCAGCTCACCACTTGTTGCTCCAGGCACCTACAATGAGCAGTTCTTC | CASSPLVAPGTYNEQFF
15 | TRBD1 | TRBJ2-3 | TRBV19 | - | TGTGCCACCTCGCCGGACAGGGTCCGCCCAGATACGCAGTATTTT | CATSPDRVRPDTQYF
16 | - | TRBJ1-2 | TRBV27 | - | TGTGCCAGCAGTAGTGCGGGGCGGATAACTAACTATGGCTACACCTTC | CASSSAGRITNYGYTF
14 | TRBD1 | TRBJ2-7 | TRBV28 | few | TGTGCCAGCAGCCTCATCAGGGGGCGGTACGAGCAGTACTTC | CASSLIRGRYEQYF
15 | TRBD1 | TRBJ1-5 | TRBV15 | many | TGTGCCACCAGCACTCGACAGGGACCAAATCAGCCCCAGCATTTT | CATSTRQGPNQPQHF
16 | TRBD1 | TRBJ2-6 | TRBV2 | many | TGTGCCAGCAGTGGGGACAGAGCCTCTGGGGCCAACGTCCTGACTTTC | CASSGDRASGANVLTF
13 | - | TRBJ2-4 | TRBV28 | many | TGTGCCAGCAGTTTAGGGCCAGTAAACATTCAGTACTTC | CASSLGPVNIQYF
15 | - | TRBJ2-3 | TRBV9 | few | TGTGCCAGCAGCGTATGGTACAGCCACACAGATACGCAGTATTTT | CASSVWYSHTDTQYF
15 | TRBD2 | TRBJ2-1 | TRBV30 | few | TGTGCCTGGAGGAAACTAGCGGGAGACGCCAATGAGCAGTTCTTC | CAWRKLAGDANEQFF
14 | TRBD1 | TRBJ1-2 | TRBV5-6 | - | TGTGCCAGCAGCTACCGGGACAGGGTCTATGGCTACACCTTC | CASSYRDRVYGYTF
15 | - | TRBJ2-7 | TRBV7-8 | - | TGTGCCAGCAGCGCCCCGGGTCTGAGCTCCTACGAGCAGTACTTC | CASSAPGLSSYEQYF
14 | - | TRBJ1-1 | TRBV7-8 | many | TGTGCCAGCAGCCATCAGGAACCCGACACTGAAGCTTTCTTT | CASSHQEPDTEAFF
15 | - | TRBJ2-3 | TRBV11-2 | many | TGTGCCAGCAGCTTAGTGCTAGAGGGTACAGATACGCAGTATTTT | CASSLVLEGTDTQYF
15 | TRBD1 | TRBJ1-6 | TRBV7-8 | many | TGTGCCAGCAGCTTACGGGACAGGGGAGGGTCACCCCTCCACTTT | CASSLRDRGGSPLHF
17 | TRBD2 | TRBJ2-1 | TRBV4-2 | - | TGTGCCAGCAGCCAAGATACAGCGGGAGGGCCTAGAGGTGAGCAGTTCTTC | CASSQDTAGGPRGEQFF
15 | - | TRBJ2-6 | TRBV19 | - | TGTGCCAGTAGTGTAAGAGAGTCTGGGGCCAACGTCCTGACTTTC | CASSVRESGANVLTF
17 | - | TRBJ2-6 | TRBV27 | many | TGTGCCAGCAGTTTTGGGCAGGCCATCTCTGGGGCCAACGTCCTGACTTTC | CASSFGQAISGANVLTF
18 | - | TRBJ2-1 | TRBV28 | many | TGTGCCAGCAGTTTTGTCCTAGCAAAAAGGGGGGACTACAATGAGCAGTTCTTC | CASSFVLAKRGDYNEQFF
14 | - | TRBJ1-5 | TRBV9 | - | TGTGCCAGCAGCGCAGGGACACGCGATCAGCCCCAGCATTTT | CASSAGTRDQPQHF
15 | - | TRBJ2-5 | TRBV5-1 | - | TGCGCCAGCAGACCTACCAACAGGGTTGAGGAGACCCAGTACTTC | CASRPTNRVEETQYF
22 | TRBD2 | TRBJ2-1 | TRBV28 | - | TGTGCCAGCAGTTTACCCCAGTTTTTTCGCTGGCAGCGGGAGCTATACTACAATGAGCAGTTCTTC | CASSLPQFFRWQRELYYNEQFF
13 | - | TRBJ2-7 | TRBV3-1 | - | TGTGCCAGCCTCCCTAGCTGGTTATGCGAGCAGTACTTC | CASLPSWLCEQYF
16 | TRBD2 | TRBJ2-1 | TRBV11-3 | - | TGTGCCAGCAGCTTAGTTCTAGCGGGAGGTAGCAATGAGCAGTTCTTC | CASSLVLAGGSNEQFF
12 | - | TRBJ1-5 | TRBV28 | few | TGTGCCAGCAGTTTATTCCGGCAGGGAGAGCATTTT | CASSLFRQGEHF
15 | TRBD2 | TRBJ2-7 | TRBV7-2 | many | TGTGCCAGCAGCTTAGTTCTAGCGGGAGATGGCGAGCAGTACTTC | CASSLVLAGDGEQYF
15 | - | TRBJ2-1 | TRBV2 | - | TGTGCCAGCAGTCCATCCCCGACCCCCTACAATGAGCAGTTCTTC | CASSPSPTPYNEQFF
15 | TRBD1 | TRBJ1-2 | TRBV2 | many | TGTGCCAGCAGTGAAGCTCGGCCTTGGACAGGGGGGGATGCCTTC | CASSEARPWTGGDAF
18 | - | TRBJ2-1 | TRBV29-1 | few | TGCAGCGTTGAAGATTGGACCAATCTAGATTCATCCTACAATGAGCAGTTCTTC | CSVEDWTNLDSSYNEQFF
15 | - | TRBJ1-2 | TRBV4-1 | many | TGCGCCAGCAGCCAAGATCTAAGCCAATACTATGGCTACACCTTC | CASSQDLSQYYGYTF
13 | - | TRBJ2-2 | TRBV9 | - | TGTGCCAGCAGCGTAGTTTCGTCCGGGGAGCTGTTTTTT | CASSVVSSGELFF
13 | - | TRBJ1-6 | TRBV18 | many | TGTGCCAGCTCACCAGGGTTCGGCGATCCCCTCCACTTT | CASSPGFGDPLHF
13 | - | TRBJ1-1 | TRBV11-3 | many | TGTGCCAGCAGCTTACTAGGAGGCACCGAAGCTTTCTTT | CASSLLGGTEAFF